This T cell receptor (beta chain) was sequenced during a study of cytomegalovirus exposure and HLA in healthy donors. The CDR3 loop spans 14 amino acids. The J segment lost 7 bases and the V segment lost 3 bases, leaving 3 bases of the junction unmatched. Looked up from germline, CDR1 is LNHNV and CDR2 is YYDKDF (reference sequence). A remark on this clone: Its cognate antigen is unknown.

Study observations and caveats: Rarity marked most TCR sequences, yet some public TCRs occurred in many donors. Associated with cytomegalovirus, according to the listing, were around 160 TCR beta chains. Previously analyzed data showed that most TCR beta V segments were productive at a frequency of about 87% or about 30%.

PCR involved 60 Vbeta and 13 Jbeta primers. The repertoire was sequenced with immunoSEQ multiplex PCR; TCRdb's copy has only in-frame clones and lacks some. Here the sample spans 90,000 to 140,000 clones, around 74% being singletons. J is TRBJ1-4 and V is TRBV15, with 9 bases identical to TRBD1. Sequenced input: PBMCs. The receptor was isolated from a middle-aged man in good health and CMV-seronegative. CDR3 amino acids: CATSRDRGAEKLFF. CDR3 DNA: TGTGCCACCAGCAGGGACAGGGGTGCTGAAAAACTGTTTTTT.